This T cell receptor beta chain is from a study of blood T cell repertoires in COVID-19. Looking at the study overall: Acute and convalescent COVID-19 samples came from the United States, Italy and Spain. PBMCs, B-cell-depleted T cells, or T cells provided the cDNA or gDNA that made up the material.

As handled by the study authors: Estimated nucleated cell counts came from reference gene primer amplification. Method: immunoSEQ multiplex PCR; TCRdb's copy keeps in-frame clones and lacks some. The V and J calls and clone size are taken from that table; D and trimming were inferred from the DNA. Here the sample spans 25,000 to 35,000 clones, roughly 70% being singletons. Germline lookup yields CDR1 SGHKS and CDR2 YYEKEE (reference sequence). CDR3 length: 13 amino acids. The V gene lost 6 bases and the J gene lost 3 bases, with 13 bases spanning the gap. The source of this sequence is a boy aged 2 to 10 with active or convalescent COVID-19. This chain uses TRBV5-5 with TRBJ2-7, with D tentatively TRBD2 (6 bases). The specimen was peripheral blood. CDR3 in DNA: TGTGCCAGCACCACGAACGGGGGCTACGAGCAGTACTTC. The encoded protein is CASTTNGGYEQYF.